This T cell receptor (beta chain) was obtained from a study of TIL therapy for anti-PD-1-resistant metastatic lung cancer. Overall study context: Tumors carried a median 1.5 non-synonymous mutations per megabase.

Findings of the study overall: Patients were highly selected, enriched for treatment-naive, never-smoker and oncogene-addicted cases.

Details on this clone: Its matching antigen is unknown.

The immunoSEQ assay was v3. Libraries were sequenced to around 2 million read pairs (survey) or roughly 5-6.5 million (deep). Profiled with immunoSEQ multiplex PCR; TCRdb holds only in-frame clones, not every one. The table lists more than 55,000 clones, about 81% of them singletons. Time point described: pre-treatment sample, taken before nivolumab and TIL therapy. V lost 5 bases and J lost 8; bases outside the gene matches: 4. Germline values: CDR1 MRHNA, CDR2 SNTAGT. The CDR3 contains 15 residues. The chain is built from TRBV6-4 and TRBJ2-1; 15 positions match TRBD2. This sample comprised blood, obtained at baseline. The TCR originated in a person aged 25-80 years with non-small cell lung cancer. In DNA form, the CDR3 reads TGTGCCAGCAGTTGGGGACTAGCGGGAGGAGATGAGCAGTTCTTC. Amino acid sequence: CASSWGLAGGDEQFF.